The 27 T cell receptor beta chains reported below all come from one sample, sequenced in a study of PD-1 blockade in classical Hodgkin lymphoma. The assay was immunoSEQ multiplex PCR, and TCRdb's table has in-frame clones only and misses some. Of about 110,000 clones in the sample, nearly 90% are singletons; the top ten hold about 20%. Relapses following autologous stem cell transplantation were seen in all patients, with brentuximab vedotin exposure varying. The specimen was peripheral blood mononuclear cells (PBMCs), collected before the second cycle of nivolumab. The receptors originated from a human donor with classical Hodgkin lymphoma.

This chain uses TRBV28 with TRBJ2-7; D possibly corresponds to TRBD2 (6 bases). V dropped 3 bases and J dropped 1 base, with 10 bases sitting between them. The CDR3 has 14 amino acids. Looked up from germline, CDR1 is MDHEN and CDR2 is SYDVKM. The CDR3 loop reads CASSLGGSSYEQYF. CDR3 sequence (DNA): TGTGCCAGCAGTTTGGGGGGATCGTCCTACGAGCAGTACTTC.

J is TRBJ1-2 and V is TRBV5-6; the D is unclear. The germline V and J ends were trimmed by 0 bases and 3 bases, with 9 bases remaining between them. CDR1 SGHDT and CDR2 YYEEEE come from the germline V gene. This CDR3 comprises 14 residues. The CDR3 DNA follows: TGTGCCAGCAGCTTGGTTCGTGGGGACTATGGCTACACCTTC. Protein product: CASSLVRGDYGYTF. The variable domain in full, with the rest retrieved from reference TRBV5-6 and TRBJ1-2, is DAGVTQSPTHLIKTRGQQVTLRCSPKSGHDTVSWYQQALGQGPQFIFQYYEEEERQRGNFPDRFSGHQFPNYSSELNVNALLLGDSALYLCASSLVRGDYGYTFGSGTRLTVV.

The CDR3, as DNA: TGTGCCAGCAGCTTAGGCGACAGGGTGGGACAGCCCCAGCATTTT. This sequence encodes CASSLGDRVGQPQHF. This sequence joins TRBV7-6 and TRBJ1-5; 7 positions agree with TRBD1. With V trimmed by 1 base and J by 7 bases, 7 bases remained unmatched. This CDR3 has 15 residues. CDR1 is SGHVS and CDR2 is FNYEAQ in the germline V gene.

The gene calls are TRBV9 and TRBJ2-1; 9 nucleotides agree with TRBD1. The CDR3 length is 15 residues. The germline V gene encodes CDR1 SGDLS and CDR2 YYNGEE. V trimming: 3 bases; J trimming: 2 bases; junction bases outside the gene matches: 3. CDR3 in amino acids: CASSEGQGPYNEQFF. The CDR3 region has the DNA TGTGCCAGCAGCGAGGGACAGGGCCCCTACAATGAGCAGTTCTTC.

The chain joins TRBV28 to TRBJ2-3, with 8 bases fitting TRBD2. Trimming took 6 bases from V and 4 from J; bases not matched to a gene: 9. CDR1 and CDR2 from the germline V gene are MDHEN and SYDVKM. The CDR3 length is 15 residues. Written as DNA, the CDR3 is TGTGCCAGCAGCCCCGGGGGGGCAGCGGCAGATACGCAGTATTTT. Encoded protein: CASSPGGAAADTQYF.

This chain joins TRBV6-5 and TRBJ2-7, with 8 bases aligning to TRBD2. Germline trimming cut 2 bases from V and 1 base from J; bases unmatched to any gene: 7. The length of the CDR3 is 16 residues. Germline CDR1 and CDR2: MNHEY and SVGAGI. The CDR3 DNA reads as TGTGCCAGCAGTTACCCCCAAACTAGCGGATCCTACGAGCAGTACTTC. Encoded protein: CASSYPQTSGSYEQYF.

V is TRBV7-2 and J is TRBJ2-2; no clear D. From germline, CDR1 is SGHTA and CDR2 FQGNSA. This CDR3 is 13 amino acids long. Trimming pared 5 bases from V and 0 bases from J, leaving 4 bases between. CDR3 bases: TGTGCCAGCAGCCAATCGAACACCGGGGAGCTGTTTTTT. Translation: CASSQSNTGELFF.

The chain combines TRBV30 with TRBJ1-2, with no clear D. The germline CDR1 and CDR2 sequences are GTSNPN and SVGIG (reference sequence). The CDR3 consists of 13 residues. Between the trimmed V and J ends, which lost 0 bases and 7 bases, there was a span of 12 bases. Here the CDR3 DNA reads TGTGCCTGGAGTGTACTGGGTTGGGGTGGCTACACCTTC. It encodes CAWSVLGWGGYTF.

V and J are TRBV19 and TRBJ2-2, with 13 bases aligning to TRBD2. Germline lookup yields CDR1 LNHDA and CDR2 SQIVND (reference sequence). Losses at the gene ends were 6 bases for V and 4 bases for J; bases not matched to a gene: 11. The CDR3 extends over 18 amino acids. This CDR3 reads CASSSDRTSGRITGELFF. The CDR3 DNA reads TGTGCCAGTAGCTCAGACCGGACTAGCGGGAGAATCACCGGGGAGCTGTTTTTT.

This chain joins TRBV5-1 and TRBJ2-7; 8 bases align to TRBD2. Germline values: CDR1 SGHRS, CDR2 YFSETQ. This CDR3 spans 16 amino acids. The V and J ends lost 1 base and 7 bases, in that order; junction bases with no gene match: 13. CDR3 nucleotides: TGCGCCAGCAGCTTGCACGCCGGGACTAGATTGCTTGAGCAGTACTTC. Translating it yields CASSLHAGTRLLEQYF.

The rearrangement links TRBV7-2 to TRBJ1-5, with 7 bases aligning to TRBD1. V lost 5 bases to trimming and J lost 6 bases; unmatched junction nucleotides: 13. The V gene's germline CDR1 is SGHTA and CDR2 FQGNSA. The CDR3 totals 16 residues. In DNA, the CDR3 is TGTGCCAGCAGCGCAAAGCTGACAGGGCGGGCTCAGCCCCAGCATTTT. Translating it yields CASSAKLTGRAQPQHF. The full variable domain, in which reference TRBV7-2 and TRBJ1-5 provide the parts outside the CDR3, is GAGVSQSPSNKVTEKGKDVELRCDPISGHTALYWYRQSLGQGLEFLIYFQGNSAPDKSGLPSDRFSAERTGGSVSTLTIQRTQQEDSAVYLCASSAKLTGRAQPQHFGDGTRLSIL.

The count of this clone is one. The genes are TRBV19 and TRBJ2-7; D gene unclear. The CDR3 contains 14 residues. The V gene's germline CDR1 is LNHDA and CDR2 SQIVND (reference sequence). Trimming cost V 1 base and J 0 bases, with 7 bases left between them. CDR3 amino acids: CASSIVLSSYEQYF. The CDR3 DNA is TGTGCCAGTAGTATAGTTCTCAGCTCCTACGAGCAGTACTTC.

The chain combines TRBV5-4 with TRBJ2-5; 14 nucleotides line up with TRBD2. This CDR3 is built from 15 residues. The V gene's germline CDR1 is SGHNT and CDR2 YYREEE (reference sequence). Trimming removed 3 bases from V and 5 bases from J; junction bases left unmatched: 3. The CDR3 sequence: CASSWTSGRRETQYF. The DNA of the CDR3 is TGTGCCAGCAGCTGGACTAGCGGGAGGAGGGAGACCCAGTACTTC. Using reference TRBV5-4 and TRBJ2-5 for the parts outside the CDR3, the full variable domain is ETGVTQSPTHLIKTRGQQVTLRCSSQSGHNTVSWYQQALGQGPQFIFQYYREEENGRGNFPPRFSGLQFPNYSSELNVNALELDDSALYLCASSWTSGRRETQYFGPGTRLLVL.

This rearrangement joins TRBV4-3 to TRBJ2-7, with 7 bases matching TRBD1. The CDR3 has 13 amino acids. Per the germline V gene, CDR1 is LGHNA and CDR2 is YSLEER. Trimming at V came to 4 bases and at J to 7 bases, leaving 7 bases not matched to a gene. The CDR3 nucleotides read TGCGCCAGCAGCCCCGGGACAGCGAGTGAGCAGTACTTC. Translated, it gives CASSPGTASEQYF.

This chain links TRBV25-1 with TRBJ2-7; unclear D gene. Deletions cut 6 bases from V and 5 bases from J, with 14 bases between. The V gene's germline CDR1 is MGHDK and CDR2 SYGVNS. The CDR3 is 13 amino acids. This CDR3 is CASRLQVTHEQYF. The CDR3 DNA reads TGTGCCAGCAGGCTTCAGGTCACCCACGAGCAGTACTTC.

The chain combines TRBV4-1 with TRBJ1-5; no clear D. The CDR3 totals 15 residues. Germline V gene lookup returns CDR1 MGHRA and CDR2 YSYEKL. The ends were cut back, 0 bases at V and 5 bases at J, with 11 bases in the middle. CDR3 protein: CASSQEVRVYQPQHF. CDR3 sequence (DNA): TGCGCCAGCAGCCAAGAGGTCCGGGTATATCAGCCCCAGCATTTT.

A remark on this clone: The sample carries other DNA sequences with the same CDR3. The V and J genes are TRBV4-1 and TRBJ2-7; D is possibly TRBD1 (7 bases). Per germline, CDR1 MGHRA and CDR2 YSYEKL. This CDR3 is built from 15 residues. Trimming took off 0 bases at V and 3 bases at J, with 12 bases between the two ends. The CDR3 sequence: CASSQETGRNYEQYF. The DNA of the CDR3 is TGCGCCAGCAGCCAAGAGACAGGGAGGAACTACGAGCAGTACTTC.

This clone was detected only a few times. This chain joins TRBV29-1 and TRBJ2-1; no clear D gene. V was pared by 8 bases and J by 5 bases, with 13 bases between. Germline V gene lookup returns CDR1 SQVTM and CDR2 ANQGSEA. CDR3 length: 12 residues. In DNA form, the CDR3 reads TGCAGCCCCACAAAGATAAACAATGAGCAGTTCTTC. Protein: CSPTKINNEQFF.

The chain carries TRBV2 and TRBJ2-3, with unresolved D. CDR1 and CDR2 from the germline V gene are SNHLY and FYNNEI. The CDR3 loop spans 14 amino acids. Trimming removed 6 bases at V and 0 bases at J, with 10 bases between. The DNA for the CDR3 is TGTGCCAGCAGGGACCGATTAAGCACAGATACGCAGTATTTT. This codes for CASRDRLSTDTQYF.

J is TRBJ1-5 and V is TRBV19, with D tentatively TRBD1 (6 bases). Germline V gene lookup returns CDR1 LNHDA and CDR2 SQIVND (reference sequence). V shed 7 bases and J shed 5 bases, with 18 bases lying between them. The CDR3 runs to 15 residues. The CDR3 region has the DNA TGTGCCAGTAATACAGGGTCGTCGGGAGATCAGCCCCAGCATTTT. Translated, it gives CASNTGSSGDQPQHF.

J is TRBJ1-6 and V is TRBV14; D is uncertain. V was clipped by 2 bases and J by 10 bases, with 6 bases between them. The CDR3 length is 12 residues. The V gene's germline CDR1 is SGHDN and CDR2 FVKESK. CDR3 sequence (DNA): TGTGCCAGCAGCCAAATGGCGTCACCCCTCCACTTT. This sequence encodes CASSQMASPLHF.

The chain joins TRBV6-5 to TRBJ2-5; D ambiguous. CDR3 length: 15 residues. CDR1 is MNHEY, CDR2 SVGAGI, per germline. V lost 7 bases, J lost 1 base, and 16 bases lay in between. CDR3 sequence reads: CASTFSARFQETQYF. The CDR3 bases are TGTGCCAGCACCTTTTCCGCTAGGTTCCAAGAGACCCAGTACTTC.

Concerning this clone: Sequence at one end of the junction differs from germline and may be a read error. This rearrangement joins TRBV10-3 to TRBJ2-7; D is ambiguous. Germline CDR1 ENHRY, CDR2 SYGVKD. The CDR3 spans 13 residues. CDR3 amino acids: CAIRGTDSYEQCF. The CDR3 DNA reads as TGTGCCATCAGGGGTACCGATTCCTACGAGCAGTGCTTC.

The J gene is TRBJ1-6, the V gene TRBV30; 7 bases are a match to TRBD1. This CDR3 has 16 residues. Germline CDR1 is GTSNPN and CDR2 is SVGIG (reference sequence). J gave up 8 bases and V 1 base, and 11 bases lay outside the gene matches. As DNA, the CDR3 is TGTGCCTGGAGTGGAAACAGGGGATCAGCTTATTCACCCCTCCACTTT. This translates into CAWSGNRGSAYSPLHF.

The chain uses TRBV7-9 and TRBJ2-3, with a tentative D call TRBD2 (6 bases). V dropped 1 base and J dropped 2 bases, with 13 bases sitting between them. The CDR3 totals 16 residues. In germline, CDR1 is SEHNR, CDR2 FQNEAQ (reference sequence). CDR3 region: CASSLDGSGITDTQYF. The CDR3 coding sequence is TGTGCCAGCAGCTTAGATGGTAGCGGAATCACAGATACGCAGTATTTT.

CDR3 in amino acids: CSVWDRLNGYTF. CDR3 bases: TGCAGCGTCTGGGATCGACTAAATGGCTACACCTTC. The chain couples TRBV29-1 to TRBJ1-2; no reliable D call. CDR3 length equals 12 residues. Trimming took 6 bases from V and 6 from J, leaving 14 bases between them. CDR1 and CDR2 from the germline V gene are SQVTM and ANQGSEA.

The chain uses TRBV6-5 and TRBJ1-3, with D hard to call. Trimming took off 6 bases at V and 4 bases at J, with 4 bases between the two ends. The CDR3 spans 11 residues. Per the germline V gene, CDR1 is MNHEY and CDR2 is SVGAGI. CDR3 loop: CASSRGNTIYF. The CDR3, as DNA: TGTGCCAGCAGCCGCGGAAACACCATATATTTT.